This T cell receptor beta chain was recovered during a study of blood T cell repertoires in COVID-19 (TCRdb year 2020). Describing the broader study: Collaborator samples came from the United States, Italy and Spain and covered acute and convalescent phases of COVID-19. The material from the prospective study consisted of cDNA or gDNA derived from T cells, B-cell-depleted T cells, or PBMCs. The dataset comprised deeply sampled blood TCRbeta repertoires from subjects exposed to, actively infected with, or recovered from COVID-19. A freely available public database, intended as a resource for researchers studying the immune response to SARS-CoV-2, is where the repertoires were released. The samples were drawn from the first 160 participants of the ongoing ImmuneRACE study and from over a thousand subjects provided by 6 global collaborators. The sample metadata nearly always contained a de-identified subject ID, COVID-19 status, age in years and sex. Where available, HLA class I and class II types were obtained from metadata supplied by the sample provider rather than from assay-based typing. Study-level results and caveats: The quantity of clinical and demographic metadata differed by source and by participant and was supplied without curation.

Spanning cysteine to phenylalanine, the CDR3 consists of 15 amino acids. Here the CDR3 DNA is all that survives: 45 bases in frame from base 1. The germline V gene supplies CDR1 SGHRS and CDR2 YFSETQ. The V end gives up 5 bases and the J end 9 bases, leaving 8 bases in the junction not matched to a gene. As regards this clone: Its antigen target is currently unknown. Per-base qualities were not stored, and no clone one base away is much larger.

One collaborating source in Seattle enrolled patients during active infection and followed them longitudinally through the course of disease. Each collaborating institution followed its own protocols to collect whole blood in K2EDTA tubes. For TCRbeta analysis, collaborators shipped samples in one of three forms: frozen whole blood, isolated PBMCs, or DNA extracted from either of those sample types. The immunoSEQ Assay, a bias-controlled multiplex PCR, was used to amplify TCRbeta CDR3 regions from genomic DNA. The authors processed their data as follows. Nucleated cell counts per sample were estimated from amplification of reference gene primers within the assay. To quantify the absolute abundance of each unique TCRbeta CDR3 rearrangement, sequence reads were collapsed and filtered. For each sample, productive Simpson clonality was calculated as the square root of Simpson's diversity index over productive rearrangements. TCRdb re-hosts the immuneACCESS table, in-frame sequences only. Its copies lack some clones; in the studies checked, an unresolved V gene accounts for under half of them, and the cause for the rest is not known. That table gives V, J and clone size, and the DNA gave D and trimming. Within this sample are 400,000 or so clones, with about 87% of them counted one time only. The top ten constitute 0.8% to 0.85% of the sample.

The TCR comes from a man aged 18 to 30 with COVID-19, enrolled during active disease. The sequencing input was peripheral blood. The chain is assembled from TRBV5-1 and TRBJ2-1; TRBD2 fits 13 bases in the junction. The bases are TGCGCCAGCAGTTGGACTAGCGGGAGATCCGGTGAGCAGTTCTTC. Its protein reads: CASSWTSGRSGEQFF.